This T cell receptor beta chain was found in a study of technical replicates of blood from a handful of donors. The CDR3 contains 13 residues. The V gene's germline CDR1 is LNHDA and CDR2 SQIVND (reference sequence). The V gene lost 5 bases and the J gene lost 0 bases, with 7 bases spanning the gap. Method: immunoSEQ multiplex PCR; TCRdb's copy keeps in-frame clones and lacks some. The repertoire holds tens of thousands of clones, with about 95% as singletons. The source material was PBMCs. The clonotype was recovered from a human donor in good health. Some clones in this sample may be carry-over from other donors' samples. This chain links TRBV19 with TRBJ1-1; a possible D gene is TRBD1 (5 bases). CDR3: CASSDSLNTEAFF. In nucleotides, the CDR3 is TGTGCCAGTAGTGACAGCTTGAACACTGAAGCTTTCTTT.